The source of this T cell receptor beta chain is a study of CD8+ T cells in alopecia areata (dated by TCRdb to 2017 to 2018). As for the study more broadly: The treated patients, all with moderate-to-severe alopecia areata, were enrolled in an open-label pilot trial of oral tofacitinib given at 5 to 10 mg twice daily. In humans, TCRbeta sequencing was performed on scalp tissue and on sorted CD4+ and CD8+ peripheral blood T cells from healthy controls and from patients with patchy or totalis/universalis alopecia areata. Scalp clonality was compared among normal scalp (n=4), patchy alopecia areata scalp (n=8), and alopecia totalis/universalis scalp (n=8). In both human patients and the C3H/HeJ mouse model, the study applied high-throughput TCRbeta sequencing to look at T cell clonal expansion in alopecia areata. Tofacitinib was given for 6 to 18 months, followed by 6 months of follow-up off drug to assess delayed response and recurrence. immunoSEQ multiplex PCR using 35 Vbeta forward primers and 13 Jbeta reverse primers was used to amplify TCRbeta CDR3 regions. Biopsies were taken from tofacitinib-treated patients at baseline and again at 4 and 24 weeks into treatment, and several of those patients also had a later scalp biopsy. The RNA source kit depended on sample type: the PAXgene miRNA kit for fixed scalp, the miRNeasy kit for PBMCs, and the RNeasy kit for mouse skin. For the treated patients, the SALT score, which quantifies what percentage of scalp surface area is affected, served as the measure of disease severity. Broader findings and caveats from the paper: Unlike mouse skin, which is dominated by gammadelta T cells, normal human skin has resident alphabeta T cells that are also sequenced, and this complicates analysis of the scalp TCR repertoire. Because the treated cohort was small and had just a single nonresponder, larger studies are needed to establish links between baseline CD8+ expansion and response. Compared with mice, TCR sequences shared between patients were less clear, possibly partly because of HLA diversity across the patient population. Lesional scalp, especially in alopecia totalis/universalis, showed higher clonality and more expanded CD8+ clones than normal scalp, suggesting antigenic drive. During tofacitinib treatment, many expanded lesional clones remained in scalp and blood, and this persistence may partly explain relapse after treatment is stopped. Scalp clonality and the number of expanded CD8+ clones among the top 100 scalp clones were significantly decreased by tofacitinib.

V is trimmed back by 9 bases and J by 1 base, and the junction contains 5 bases that no gene match accounts for. From the cysteine through the phenylalanine, the CDR3 covers 13 amino acids. The only DNA kept is the CDR3, 39 bases in frame from the first base. CDR1 and CDR2, looked up from the germline V gene, are SGHRS and YFSETQ. Receptors were amplified or captured by the immunoSEQ multiplex PCR assay. For TCR sequencing, RNA was extracted from every sample and reverse transcribed into cDNA to serve as template. SuperScript III was used for first-strand cDNA synthesis, primed with a 2:1 mix of oligo-dT and random hexamers. A synthetic immune receptor repertoire was used to measure amplification bias, and any remaining bias was corrected computationally. Per the original workflow: Raw reads were preprocessed to remove errors, and CDR3 was defined by IMGT conventions from the conserved cysteine to phenylalanine. Clonality was computed as 1 minus the Shannon entropy, with the entropy normalized by log2 of the number of productive unique TCRs. Whether each scalp clone was CD4 or CD8 was inferred by checking scalp TCRbeta sequences against the CD4 and CD8 repertoires from sorted blood. This is the immuneACCESS table as TCRdb keeps it, with only in-frame sequences that have V and J called. A part of the clones is gone; compared with another copy, unresolved V genes explain less than half, and the rest is unexplained. That table supplies the V and J calls and clone size; D and trimming were determined from the DNA. The sample profile shows fewer than 250,000 clones; more than 55% of them were found once. Clones ranked in the top ten supply roughly 1.3% of the sample.

Interpreted using the paper, the treatment or condition label stands for: oral pan-JAK inhibitor, 5-10 mg twice daily. Lesional scalp punch biopsies and peripheral blood were obtained from alopecia areata patients. PBMCs were separated by density centrifugation and stained for CD3, CD4 and CD8, after which CD4+ and CD8+ T cells were sorted on a FACSAria. For this clone: Its antigen specificity is not known. The input lacks base qualities; no much larger clone sits a single base away.

This material consisted of CD4+ T cells sorted from blood, taken around week 49, from a patient treated with tofacitinib. The rearrangement joined TRBV5-1 to TRBJ2-5; TRBD1 lines up with 8 middle nucleotides. The clonotype was recovered from a human donor with alopecia areata. The encoded CDR3 is CATSTGGQETQYF. The nucleotide sequence reads as follows: TGCGCCACTTCTACAGGGGGCCAAGAGACCCAGTACTTC.